One TCR beta chain is described in this entry. This record belongs to a study of blood T cell repertoires in COVID-19. For the study at large: Whether acute or convalescent, the COVID-19 samples came from the United States, Italy and Spain. PBMCs, B-cell-depleted T cells, or T cells provided the cDNA or gDNA that made up the material.

The CDR3 covers 17 residues. The V end lost 4 bases, the J end lost 5 bases, and 20 bases lay between the germline ends. Germline values: CDR1 SGHNT, CDR2 YENEEA. As handled by the study authors: Estimation of nucleated cell counts relied on the amplification of reference gene primers. Profiling relied on immunoSEQ multiplex PCR, and the TCRdb table lists in-frame clones only, not all of them. The V and J calls and clone size are taken from that table; D and trimming were inferred from the DNA. Of roughly 80,000 clones in the sample, around 91% were seen once. The receptor's source is a woman aged 45-65 years in a cohort sampled during active COVID-19. Sequenced input: peripheral blood. The rearrangement uses TRBV11-3 and TRBJ2-2; weak D call: TRBD2 (7 bases). The CDR3 DNA reads TGTGCCAGCAGCTCCGGAGGGGGGGCTACGGGAACCGGGGAGCTGTTTTTT. It yields the protein CASSSGGGATGTGELFF.